One sample yielded the 13 T cell receptor beta chains listed below, sequenced in a study of cytomegalovirus exposure and HLA in healthy donors (dated by TCRdb to the late 2010s). Library preparation was by the immunoSEQ multiplex PCR assay. TCRdb limited this immuneACCESS table to in-frame rearrangements with V and J called. A share of clones is missing; checked studies link under half to unresolved V genes, and the rest is unexplained. In this sample the table shows around 140,000 clones, less than 95% of which occur a single time. Together, the top ten hold 1.5% to 2% of the sample. Sequencing was performed on PBMCs. Receptor source: a man aged 18 to 29 in good health and CMV-seropositive.

The chain is built from TRBV5-5 and TRBJ2-1, with D possibly TRBD2 on 5 matching bases. The CDR3 is made up of 14 amino acids. Trimming shortened V by 2 bases and J by 5 bases, and 11 bases separated the two germline ends. The germline V gene encodes CDR1 SGHKS and CDR2 YYEKEE (reference sequence). The DNA for the CDR3 is TGTGCCAGCAGCTTAGAGGGAATCAACAATGAGCAGTTCTTC. Encoded protein: CASSLEGINNEQFF.

The chain is built from TRBV19 and TRBJ1-1; D perhaps matches TRBD1 (5 bases). The length of the CDR3 is 14 residues. Germline-derived CDR1 and CDR2 are LNHDA and SQIVND (reference sequence). V lost 9 bases, J lost 1 base, and 15 bases lay in between. The CDR3 loop reads CASTPVGGNTEAFF. DNA of the CDR3: TGTGCCAGCACTCCAGTCGGGGGGAACACTGAAGCTTTCTTT.

V is TRBV11-2 and J is TRBJ2-2; unclear D gene. Germline assignment: CDR1 SGHAT and CDR2 FQNNGV. Trimming shortened V by 5 bases and J by 0 bases, and 13 bases separated the two germline ends. This CDR3 region has 16 residues. The CDR3 DNA is TGTGCCAGCAGCGCCCGCCAGAATTCGAACACCGGGGAGCTGTTTTTT. It encodes CASSARQNSNTGELFF.

This clone was recorded once. In DNA, the CDR3 is TGTGCCAGCAGCTTCAAGCGGGCGGGTTACAATGAGCAGTTCTTC. Translated: CASSFKRAGYNEQFF. V is TRBV11-2 and J is TRBJ2-1; TRBD2 is a possible D gene (6 bases). The CDR3 covers 15 residues. CDR1 is SGHAT and CDR2 is FQNNGV in the germline V gene. V lost 3 bases to trimming and J lost 4 bases, with 13 bases between them.

The chain employs TRBV15 and TRBJ1-2, with D perhaps matching TRBD1 (5 bases). V was clipped by 0 bases and J by 4 bases, with 12 bases between them. Germline V gives CDR1 LNHNV, CDR2 YYDKDF (reference sequence). The CDR3 is made up of 15 amino acids. In nucleotides, the CDR3 is TGTGCCACCAGCAGAGATCCAAGGGACTCCTATGGCTACACCTTC. It translates to CATSRDPRDSYGYTF.

This chain joins TRBV7-9 and TRBJ1-6; 9 positions match TRBD1. This CDR3 comprises 15 residues. The ends lost 8 bases at V and 6 bases at J; junction bases unmatched: 8. Looked up from germline, CDR1 is SEHNR and CDR2 is FQNEAQ (reference sequence). The chain's CDR3 is CASRGRDRVNSPLHF. CDR3 DNA: TGTGCCAGCCGAGGGAGGGACAGGGTTAATTCACCCCTCCACTTT.

The chain employs TRBV5-1 and TRBJ2-2, with a possible D match to TRBD2 (6 bases). Germline loops: CDR1 SGHRS, CDR2 YFSETQ. Trimming removed 1 base from V and 3 bases from J, with 10 bases in between. This CDR3 contains 15 residues. The CDR3 loop is CASSLRRADTGELFF. DNA for the CDR3: TGCGCCAGCAGCTTGAGGAGGGCGGACACCGGGGAGCTGTTTTTT.

The chain joins TRBV19 to TRBJ2-7; D is undetermined. Trimming shortened V by 3 bases and J by 0 bases, and 6 bases separated the two germline ends. Germline values: CDR1 LNHDA, CDR2 SQIVND (reference sequence). The CDR3 is 13 residues long. This chain's CDR3 is CASSMASSYEQYF. The CDR3 nucleotides read TGTGCCAGTAGTATGGCCAGCTCCTACGAGCAGTACTTC.

A single count supports this clone. J is TRBJ1-2 and V is TRBV5-4; TRBD1 matches at 10 bases. This CDR3 has 15 amino acids. Per the germline V gene, CDR1 is SGHNT and CDR2 is YYREEE (reference sequence). V gave up 3 bases and J gave up 3 bases; unmatched junction bases: 5. CDR3 sequence reads: CASSSPGTGDYGYTF. The CDR3 DNA is TGTGCCAGCAGCTCCCCCGGGACAGGGGACTATGGCTACACCTTC.

This rearrangement joins TRBV28 to TRBJ2-2, with 8 nucleotides matching TRBD1. The CDR3 has 14 residues. The ends lost 5 bases at V and 7 bases at J; junction bases unmatched: 6. CDR1 and CDR2 from the germline V gene are MDHEN and SYDVKM. CDR3 sequence reads: CASSTSGGGGELFF. CDR3 coding DNA: TGTGCCAGCAGTACTTCAGGGGGCGGCGGGGAGCTGTTTTTT.

The chain has TRBV2 and TRBJ2-1; 9 bases are a match to TRBD1. CDR1 SNHLY and CDR2 FYNNEI come from the germline V gene. This CDR3 spans 18 amino acids. With V trimmed by 6 bases and J by 0 bases, 12 bases remained unmatched. This CDR3 reads CASRVQGASGSSYNEQFF. The DNA for the CDR3 is TGTGCCAGCAGAGTACAGGGGGCTAGCGGTAGCTCCTACAATGAGCAGTTCTTC.

The CDR3 reads CASSLGRVRGREQYF. The CDR3 nucleotides read TGTGCCAGCAGCCTTGGTCGAGTTAGAGGTCGCGAGCAGTACTTC. This chain joins TRBV6-1 and TRBJ2-7; D not resolved. This CDR3 has 15 amino acids. Per germline, CDR1 MNHNS and CDR2 SASEGT. V was shortened by 6 bases and J by 6 bases, with 21 bases between the two germline ends.

V is TRBV27 and J is TRBJ1-5, with 11 bases lining up with TRBD1. V gave up 4 bases and J gave up 3 bases; unmatched junction bases: 5. Germline CDR1 and CDR2: MNHEY and SMNVEV (reference sequence). This CDR3 has 16 residues. The CDR3 bases are TGTGCCAGCAGTTCAGGACAGGGGGCTTACAATCAGCCCCAGCATTTT. Its translation: CASSSGQGAYNQPQHF.